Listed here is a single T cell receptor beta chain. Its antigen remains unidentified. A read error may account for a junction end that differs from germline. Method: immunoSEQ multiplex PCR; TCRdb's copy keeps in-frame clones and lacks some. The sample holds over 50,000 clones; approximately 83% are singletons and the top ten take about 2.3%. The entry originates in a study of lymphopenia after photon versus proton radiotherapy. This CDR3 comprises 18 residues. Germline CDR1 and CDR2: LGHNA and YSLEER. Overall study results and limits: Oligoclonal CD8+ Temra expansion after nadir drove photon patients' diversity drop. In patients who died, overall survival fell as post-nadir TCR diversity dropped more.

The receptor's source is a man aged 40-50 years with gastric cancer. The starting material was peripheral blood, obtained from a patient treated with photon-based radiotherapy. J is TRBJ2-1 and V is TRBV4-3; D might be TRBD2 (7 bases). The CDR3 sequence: CASSQDGGLAASNNEQFF. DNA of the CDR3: TGCGCCAGCAGCCAGGACGGGGGCCTAGCGGCCTCCAACAATGAGCAGTTCTTC.